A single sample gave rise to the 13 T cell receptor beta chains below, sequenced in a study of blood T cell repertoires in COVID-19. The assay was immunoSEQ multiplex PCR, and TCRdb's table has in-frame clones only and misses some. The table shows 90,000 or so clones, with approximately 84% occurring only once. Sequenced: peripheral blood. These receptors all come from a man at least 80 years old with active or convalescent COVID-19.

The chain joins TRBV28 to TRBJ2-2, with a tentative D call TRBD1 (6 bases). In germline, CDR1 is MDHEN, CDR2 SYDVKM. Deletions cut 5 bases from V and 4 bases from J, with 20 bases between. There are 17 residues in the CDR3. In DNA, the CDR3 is TGTGCCAGCAGTACCCCGCCGGGACATAGGGGCACCGGGGAGCTGTTTTTT. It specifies CASSTPPGHRGTGELFF.

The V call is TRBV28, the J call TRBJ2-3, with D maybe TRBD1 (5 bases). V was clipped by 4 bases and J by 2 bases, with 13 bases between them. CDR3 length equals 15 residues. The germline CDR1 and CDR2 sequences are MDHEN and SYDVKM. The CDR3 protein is CASSSRTPSTDTQYF. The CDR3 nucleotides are TGTGCCAGCAGTTCCCGGACACCCTCCACAGATACGCAGTATTTT.

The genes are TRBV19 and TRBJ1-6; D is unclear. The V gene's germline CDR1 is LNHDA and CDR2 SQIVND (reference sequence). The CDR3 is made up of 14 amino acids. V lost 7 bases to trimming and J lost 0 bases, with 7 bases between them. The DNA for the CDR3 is TGTGCCAGTAATCAGGACTCCTATAATTCACCCCTCCACTTT. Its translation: CASNQDSYNSPLHF.

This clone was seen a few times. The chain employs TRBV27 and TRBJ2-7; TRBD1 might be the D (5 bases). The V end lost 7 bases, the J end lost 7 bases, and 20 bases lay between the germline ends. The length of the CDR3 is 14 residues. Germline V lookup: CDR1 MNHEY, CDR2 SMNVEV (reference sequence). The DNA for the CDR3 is TGTGCCAGCACCGCCCAGGTAGGGGTCCGGGAGCAGTACTTC. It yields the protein CASTAQVGVREQYF.

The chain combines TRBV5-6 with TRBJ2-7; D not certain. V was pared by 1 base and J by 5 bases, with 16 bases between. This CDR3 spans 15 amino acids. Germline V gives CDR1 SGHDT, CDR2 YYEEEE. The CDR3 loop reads CASSLLPEDEDEQYF. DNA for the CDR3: TGTGCCAGCAGCTTGTTACCCGAGGATGAGGACGAGCAGTACTTC.

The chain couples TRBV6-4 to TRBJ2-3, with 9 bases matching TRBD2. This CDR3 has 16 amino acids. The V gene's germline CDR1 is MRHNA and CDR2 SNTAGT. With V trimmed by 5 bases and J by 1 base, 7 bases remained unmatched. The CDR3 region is CASSPGTSFGTDTQYF. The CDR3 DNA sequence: TGTGCCAGCAGTCCCGGGACTAGCTTCGGCACAGATACGCAGTATTTT.

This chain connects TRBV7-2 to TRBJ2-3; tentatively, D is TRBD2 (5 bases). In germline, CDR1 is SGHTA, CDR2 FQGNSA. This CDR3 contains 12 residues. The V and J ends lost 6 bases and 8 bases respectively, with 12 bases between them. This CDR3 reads CASSPGKVTQYF. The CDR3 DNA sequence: TGTGCCAGCAGTCCCGGGAAAGTTACGCAGTATTTT.

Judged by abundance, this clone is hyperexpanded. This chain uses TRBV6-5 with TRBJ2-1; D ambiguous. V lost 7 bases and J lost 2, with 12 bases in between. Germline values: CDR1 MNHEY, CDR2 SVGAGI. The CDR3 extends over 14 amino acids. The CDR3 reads CASNELSAYNEQFF. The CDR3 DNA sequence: TGTGCCAGCAACGAACTATCGGCCTACAATGAGCAGTTCTTC.

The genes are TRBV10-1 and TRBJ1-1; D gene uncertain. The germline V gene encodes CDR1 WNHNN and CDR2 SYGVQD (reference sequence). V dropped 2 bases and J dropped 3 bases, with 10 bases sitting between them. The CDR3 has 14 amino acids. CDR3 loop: CASSEHARDTEAFF. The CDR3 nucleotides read TGCGCCAGCAGTGAGCATGCCCGGGACACTGAAGCTTTCTTT.

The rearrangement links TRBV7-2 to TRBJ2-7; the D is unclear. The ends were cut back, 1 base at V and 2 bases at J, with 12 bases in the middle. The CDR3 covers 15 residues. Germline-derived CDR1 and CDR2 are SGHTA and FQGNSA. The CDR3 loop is CASSLEDQATYEQYF. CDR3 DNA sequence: TGTGCCAGCAGCTTAGAGGATCAGGCTACCTACGAGCAGTACTTC.

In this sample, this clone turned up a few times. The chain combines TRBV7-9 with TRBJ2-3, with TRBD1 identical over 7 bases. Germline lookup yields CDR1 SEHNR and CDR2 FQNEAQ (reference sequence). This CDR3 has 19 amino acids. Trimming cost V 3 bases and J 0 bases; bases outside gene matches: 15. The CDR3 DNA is TGTGCCAGCAGCTTTTCCAGGGGGATCTACGAAACTAGCACAGATACGCAGTATTTT. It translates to CASSFSRGIYETSTDTQYF.

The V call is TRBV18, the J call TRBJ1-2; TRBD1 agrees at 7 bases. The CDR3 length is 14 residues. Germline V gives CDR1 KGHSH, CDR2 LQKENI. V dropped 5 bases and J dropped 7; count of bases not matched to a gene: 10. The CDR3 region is CASSSEGTVAGYTF. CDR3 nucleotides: TGTGCCAGCTCATCGGAAGGGACAGTAGCTGGCTACACCTTC.

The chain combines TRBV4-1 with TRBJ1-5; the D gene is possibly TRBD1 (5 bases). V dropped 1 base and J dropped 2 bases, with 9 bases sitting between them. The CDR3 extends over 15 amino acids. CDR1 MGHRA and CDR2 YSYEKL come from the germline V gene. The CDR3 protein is CASSQVGQGNQPQHF. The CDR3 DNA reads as TGCGCCAGCAGCCAAGTGGGGCAGGGCAATCAGCCCCAGCATTTT.